This T cell receptor beta chain is from a study of shared clonotypes between healthy human individuals. At the level of the study: The people who gave samples were a couple of women and a few men aged 18 to 49. CD8 memory received one plate per donor, CD8 naive two, CD4 memory three and CD4 naive three. Study observations and caveats: Blood alone was sampled, and tissue repertoires likely differ.

Using immunoSEQ multiplex PCR, the repertoire was profiled, and TCRdb retains in-frame clones only, with some absent. This sample has 2 million to 2.5 million clones, with roughly 94% found just once. Naive CD8 cells were CD45RO-negative, positively selected for CCR7, excluding terminally differentiated effector memory CD45RA+ cells. Each donor was a Caucasian adult residing in Nashville, Tennessee. About this clone itself: Its antigen is not known. The sample holds other DNA sequences that translate to the same CDR3.

The receptor comes from a man between 18 and 35 years old in good health. The source material was naive CD8+ T cells sorted from blood.

CDR3 nucleotides: TGTGCCAGCAGTGACGGGACAGGGGGCTACGAGCAGTACTTC. Protein: CASSDGTGGYEQYF. J is TRBJ2-7 and V is TRBV6-1; 11 bases agree with TRBD1. Germline CDR1 MNHNS, CDR2 SASEGT. This CDR3 is 14 amino acids long. V lost 3 bases to trimming and J lost 3 bases; unmatched junction nucleotides: 1.